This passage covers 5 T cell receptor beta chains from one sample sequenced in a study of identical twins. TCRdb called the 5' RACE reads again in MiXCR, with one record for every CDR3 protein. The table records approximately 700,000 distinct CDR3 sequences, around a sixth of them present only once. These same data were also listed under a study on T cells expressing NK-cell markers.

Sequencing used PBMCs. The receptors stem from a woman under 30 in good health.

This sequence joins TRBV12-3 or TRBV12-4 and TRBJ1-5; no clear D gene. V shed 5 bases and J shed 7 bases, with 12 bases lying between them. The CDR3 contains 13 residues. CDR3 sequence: CASSPRAEQPQHF. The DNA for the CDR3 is TGTGCCAGCAGTCCAAGGGCTGAGCAGCCCCAGCATTTT.

The CDR3 bases are TGCGCCAGCAGCTCGAATGGCAGGGTAACGGGCGAGCAGTACTTC. Encoded protein: CASSSNGRVTGEQYF. The V gene is TRBV5-1, the J gene TRBJ2-7; a weak D match, TRBD1 (5 bases). CDR1 and CDR2 from the germline V gene are SGHRS and YFSETQ. The ends were cut back, 3 bases at V and 6 bases at J, with 19 bases in the middle. The CDR3 contains 15 residues.

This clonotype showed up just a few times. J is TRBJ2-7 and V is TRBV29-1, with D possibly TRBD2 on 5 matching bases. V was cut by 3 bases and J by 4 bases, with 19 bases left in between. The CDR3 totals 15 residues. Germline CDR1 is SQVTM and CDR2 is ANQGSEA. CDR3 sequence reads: CSVDWSGNGRYEQYF. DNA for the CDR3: TGCAGCGTTGATTGGTCGGGAAATGGTCGATACGAGCAGTACTTC.

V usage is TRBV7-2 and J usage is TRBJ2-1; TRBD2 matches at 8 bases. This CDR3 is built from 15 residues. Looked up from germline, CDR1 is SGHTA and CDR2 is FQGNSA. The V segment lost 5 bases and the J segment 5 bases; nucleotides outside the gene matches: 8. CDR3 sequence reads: CASSPRVAGNNEQFF. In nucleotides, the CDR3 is TGTGCCAGCAGCCCCCGGGTAGCGGGGAACAATGAGCAGTTCTTC.

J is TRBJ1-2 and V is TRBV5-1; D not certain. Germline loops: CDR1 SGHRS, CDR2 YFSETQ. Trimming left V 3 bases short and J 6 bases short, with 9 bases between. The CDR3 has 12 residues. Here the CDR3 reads CASSWAGDGYTF. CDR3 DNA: TGCGCCAGCAGCTGGGCCGGGGATGGCTACACCTTC.